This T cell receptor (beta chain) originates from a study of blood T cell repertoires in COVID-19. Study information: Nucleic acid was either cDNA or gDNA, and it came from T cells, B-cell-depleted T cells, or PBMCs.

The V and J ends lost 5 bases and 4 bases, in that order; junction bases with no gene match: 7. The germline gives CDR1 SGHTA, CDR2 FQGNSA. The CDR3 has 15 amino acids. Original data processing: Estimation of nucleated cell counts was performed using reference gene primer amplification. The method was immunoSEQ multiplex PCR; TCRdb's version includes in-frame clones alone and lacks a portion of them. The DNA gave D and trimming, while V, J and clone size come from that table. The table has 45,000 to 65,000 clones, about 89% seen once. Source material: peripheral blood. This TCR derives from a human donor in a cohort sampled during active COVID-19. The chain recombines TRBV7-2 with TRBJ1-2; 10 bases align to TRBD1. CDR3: CASSGGTGASYGYTF. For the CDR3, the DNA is TGTGCCAGCAGCGGCGGGACAGGGGCTTCCTATGGCTACACCTTC.